This is a list of T cell receptor beta chains from one sample in a study of Graves' ophthalmopathy and Graves' hyperthyroidism. In TCRdb, the multiplex PCR reads were re-called with MiXCR into one record per CDR3 protein. The sample records some 210,000 distinct CDR3 sequences, 29% being singletons. Sequenced material: peripheral blood. The receptors derive from a man in his forties or fifties with Graves' ophthalmopathy. Each CDR3 is given with its conserved first and last residue. Clone size, where shown, is once, few, many, or a class for clones that have expanded.

clone size	CDR3 length	V gene	J gene	CDR3 protein
many	15	TRBV5-1	TRBJ2-4	CASSLGIRQGNIQYF
many	15	TRBV7-8	TRBJ1-5	CASSSDRGLGQPQHF
.	15	TRBV12-3/TRBV12-4	TRBJ1-3	CASSRQVRSGNTIYF
many	14	TRBV6-1	TRBJ2-7	CASWDRGASYEQYF
many	14	TRBV6-5	TRBJ2-7	CASTPDRGAYEQYF
many	16	TRBV27	TRBJ1-3	CASSSHSGSSGNTIYF
.	15	TRBV27	TRBJ2-7	CASSRTSGGTYEQYF
.	13	TRBV6-1	TRBJ2-2	CASSSEGAGELFF
many	14	TRBV15	TRBJ2-5	CATSRQGGQETQYF
.	14	TRBV12-3/TRBV12-4	TRBJ2-7	CASSTRDGTYEQYF
.	15	TRBV7-2	TRBJ2-5	CASSHSSGGQETQYF
many	15	TRBV11-2	TRBJ2-2	CASTPQGMGTGELFF
many	16	TRBV27	TRBJ1-3	CASSPQDGDSGNTIYF
many	13	TRBV28	TRBJ2-2	CASSLRFSGELFF
many	14	TRBV4-1	TRBJ1-2	CASSQPGLLGGYTF
.	13	TRBV4-1	TRBJ1-1	CASSLPGQGMAFF
many	14	TRBV29-1	TRBJ2-7	CSVAGDTGTYEQYF
.	10	TRBV2	TRBJ2-5	CASSQKTQYF
many	17	TRBV11-2	TRBJ2-5	CASSPRTSGSLRETQYF
many	16	TRBV7-8	TRBJ1-2	CASSSRGGQANYGYTF
many	13	TRBV29-1	TRBJ2-7	CSVVGLRSLEQYF
many	14	TRBV11-2	TRBJ2-5	CASSLSTVQETQYF
.	12	TRBV6-1	TRBJ1-1	CASNRGNTEAFF
many	16	TRBV7-9	TRBJ2-7	CASSLAGTATVGEQYF
many	15	TRBV2	TRBJ2-7	CASRQLAGGRVEQYF
many	15	TRBV11-2	TRBJ1-5	CASSLESVSNQPQHF
.	14	TRBV7-2	TRBJ2-7	CASSSLTSVNEQYF
many	15	TRBV27	TRBJ2-7	CASSLSDYSKYEQYF
.	12	TRBV12-3/TRBV12-4	TRBJ1-1	CASRTGGPEAFF
many	14	TRBV5-1	TRBJ1-1	CASGSGVRRTEAFF
many	17	TRBV12-3/TRBV12-4	TRBJ2-4	CASSFFLAGQGKNIQYF
many	18	TRBV9	TRBJ2-2	CASSVTPLLREYTGELFF
many	15	TRBV7-9	TRBJ2-5	CASSFKAAGAETQYF
many	13	TRBV28	TRBJ2-7	CASSYGTPYEQYF
many	14	TRBV14	TRBJ1-1	CASSQGPANTEAFF